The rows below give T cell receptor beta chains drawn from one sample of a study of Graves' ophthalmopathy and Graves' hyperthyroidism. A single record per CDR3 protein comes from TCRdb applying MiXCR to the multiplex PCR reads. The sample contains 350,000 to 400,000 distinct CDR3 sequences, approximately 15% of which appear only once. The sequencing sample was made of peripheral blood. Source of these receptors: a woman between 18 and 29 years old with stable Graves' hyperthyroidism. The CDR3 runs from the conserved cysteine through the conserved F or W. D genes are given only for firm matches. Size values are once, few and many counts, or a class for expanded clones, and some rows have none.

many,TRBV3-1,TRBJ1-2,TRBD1,TGTGCCAGCAGTGATGAGACAGGGTATGGCTACACCTTC,CASSDETGYGYTF
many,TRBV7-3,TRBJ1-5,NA,TGTGCCAGCAGTACCGTGGATGGCAATCAGCCCCAGCATTTT,CASSTVDGNQPQHF
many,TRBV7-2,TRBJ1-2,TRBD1,TGTGCCAGCAGCGGACAGGGTTGGGATGGCTACACCTTC,CASSGQGWDGYTF
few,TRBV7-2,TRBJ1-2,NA,TGTGCCAGCAGCTCCCACCGGGGGGACTATGGCTACACCTTC,CASSSHRGDYGYTF
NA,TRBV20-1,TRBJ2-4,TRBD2,TGCAGTGCTAGACGGGGGGGCGAACCCAAAAACATTAAGTACTTC,CSARRGGEPKNIKYF
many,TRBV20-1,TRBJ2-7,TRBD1,TGCAGTGCCCTAACAGGGGGTCTCCCCTCCTACGAGCAGTACTTC,CSALTGGLPSYEQYF
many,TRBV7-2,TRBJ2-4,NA,TGTGCCAGCAGCCCCCGGGCCATACTCGGGGACATTCAGTACTTC,CASSPRAILGDIQYF
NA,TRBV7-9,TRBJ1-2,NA,TGTGCCAGCAGCCTCGACAGCCATGGCTACACCTTC,CASSLDSHGYTF
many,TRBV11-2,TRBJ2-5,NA,TGTGCCAGCAGCTTCTCGGTGGGCCAAGAGACCCAGTACTTC,CASSFSVGQETQYF
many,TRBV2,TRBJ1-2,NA,TGTGCCAGCAGTGCAGGGTACGATGGCTACACCTTC,CASSAGYDGYTF
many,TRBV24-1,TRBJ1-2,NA,TGTGCCACCAGTGGCCGCAGGGAGAACTATGGCTACACCTTC,CATSGRRENYGYTF
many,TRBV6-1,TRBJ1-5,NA,TGTGCCAGCAGTGAAGCGCTTTGGGGTGGGGATCAGCCCCAGCATTTT,CASSEALWGGDQPQHF
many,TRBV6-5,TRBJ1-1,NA,TGTGCCAGCAGTTCGGGACTTCTGGGCACTGAAGCTTTCTTT,CASSSGLLGTEAFF
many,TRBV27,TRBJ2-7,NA,TGTGCCAGCAGTTTATCGGCAGGACCCTACGAGCAGTACTTC,CASSLSAGPYEQYF
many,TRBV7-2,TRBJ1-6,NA,TGTGCCAGCAGCTCGCGGGACCCCGCTGGAACTTCACCCCTCCACTTT,CASSSRDPAGTSPLHF
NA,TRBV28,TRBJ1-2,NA,TGTGCCAGCAGTATTATTATAGGAGAGAATGGCCACACCTTC,CASSIIIGENGHTF
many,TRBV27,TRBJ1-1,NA,TGTGCCAGCAGTTTAGCCGGGAGGAGGACTGAAGCTTTCTTT,CASSLAGRRTEAFF
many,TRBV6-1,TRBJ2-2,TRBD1,TGTGCCAGCAGTGGGCAGGGGGCTCATACCGGGGAGCTGTTTTTT,CASSGQGAHTGELFF
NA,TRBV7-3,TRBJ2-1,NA,TGTGCCAGCAGCTTAAACGGGCGGGCCCACAATGAGCAGTTCTTC,CASSLNGRAHNEQFF
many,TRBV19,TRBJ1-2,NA,TGTGCCAGTAACGCACAGAGCTACGGGACTAACTATGGCTACACCTTC,CASNAQSYGTNYGYTF
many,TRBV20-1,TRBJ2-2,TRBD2,TGCAGTGCTAGAGGGAGCGGGGGGGCAGACACCGGGGAGCTGTTTTTT,CSARGSGGADTGELFF
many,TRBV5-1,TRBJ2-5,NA,TGCGCCAGCAGCTTGGGGGACCAGCAAGAGACCCAGTACTTC,CASSLGDQQETQYF
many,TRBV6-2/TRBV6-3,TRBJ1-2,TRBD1,TGTGCCAGCAGTTACCGTGGGACAGGGTCCGGCTACACCTTC,CASSYRGTGSGYTF
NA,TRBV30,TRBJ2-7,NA,TGTGCCTGGAGTGGGGGACCGCTTGACGAGCAGTACTTC,CAWSGGPLDEQYF
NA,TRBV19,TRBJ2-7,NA,TGTGCCAGTAGTATAACGGTCGATCACGAGCAGTACTTC,CASSITVDHEQYF
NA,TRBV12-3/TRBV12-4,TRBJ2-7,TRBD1,TGTGCCAGCAGTGGGACAGGGCTAGAGGAGCAGTACTTC,CASSGTGLEEQYF
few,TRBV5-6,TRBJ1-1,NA,TGTGCCAGCAGCTTGGCCTTCGGCAGGGGAACTGAAGCTTTCTTT,CASSLAFGRGTEAFF
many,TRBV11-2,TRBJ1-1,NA,TGTGCCAGCAGCGAGAGGTTAAGTCTCACTGAAGCTTTCTTT,CASSERLSLTEAFF
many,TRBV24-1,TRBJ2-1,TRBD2,TGTGCCACCAGTGATGGGACTAGGGATGAGCAGTTCTTC,CATSDGTRDEQFF
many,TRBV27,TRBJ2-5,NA,TGTGCCACCTCGAGGGCAGGGGAGACCCAGTACTTC,CATSRAGETQYF
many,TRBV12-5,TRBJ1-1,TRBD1,TGTGCTAGTGGTTTGGGACAGGGTCGTGCTTTCTTT,CASGLGQGRAFF
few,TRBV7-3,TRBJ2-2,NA,TGTGCCAGCAGCCTACAGGGTTTCGGGGAGCTGTTTTTT,CASSLQGFGELFF
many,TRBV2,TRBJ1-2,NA,TGTGCCAGCAGTGAAGCGATGGGGGGTCATGGCTACACCTTC,CASSEAMGGHGYTF
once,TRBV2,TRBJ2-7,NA,TGTGCCAGCAGTGGAGAGCAGGGATTGTCCTACGAGCAGTACTTC,CASSGEQGLSYEQYF
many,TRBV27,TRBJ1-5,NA,TGTGCCAGCAGTTTATACCCGGGAAATCAGCCCCAGCATTTT,CASSLYPGNQPQHF
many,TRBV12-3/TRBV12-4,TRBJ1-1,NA,TGTGCCAGCAGTTTAGCGTTGGGGGGGGCTTTCTTT,CASSLALGGAFF
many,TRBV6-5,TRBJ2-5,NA,TGTGCCAGCAGTTACTCGTGGGGGCAGTTAGAGACCCAGTACTTC,CASSYSWGQLETQYF
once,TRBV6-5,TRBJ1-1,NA,TGTGCCAGCAGTTACGACGACAGGCCGAACACTGAAGCTTTCTTT,CASSYDDRPNTEAFF
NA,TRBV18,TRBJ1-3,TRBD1,TGTGCCAGCTCACCAAGGGACAGAAACTCTGGAAACACCATATATTTT,CASSPRDRNSGNTIYF
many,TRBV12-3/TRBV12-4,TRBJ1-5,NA,TGTGCCAGCAGTTTAGGGGGATTTCAGCCCCAGCATTTT,CASSLGGFQPQHF
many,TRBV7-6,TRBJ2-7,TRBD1,TGTGCCAGCAGCAAGGACAGGGGGATGAAGTACGAGCAGTACTTC,CASSKDRGMKYEQYF
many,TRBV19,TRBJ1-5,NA,TGTGCCAGTAGTATAGGATCCAGGGTTAGCAATCAGCCCCAGCATTTT,CASSIGSRVSNQPQHF
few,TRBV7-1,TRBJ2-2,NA,TGTGCCAGCAGCTCAAGCGCTAGAGGTTTTCGGCCATCGAACACCGGGGAGCTGTTTTTT,CASSSSARGFRPSNTGELFF
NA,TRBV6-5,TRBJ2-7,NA,TGTGCCAGCAGATTCTCGGGGCTTGCGTACGAGCAGTACTTC,CASRFSGLAYEQYF
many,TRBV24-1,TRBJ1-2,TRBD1,TGTGCCACCAGTGATAGGGGGCCAATCTATGGCTACACCTTC,CATSDRGPIYGYTF
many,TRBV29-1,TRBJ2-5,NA,TGCAGCGTTGAGTCCCCTGGAACGGAGACCCAGTACTTC,CSVESPGTETQYF
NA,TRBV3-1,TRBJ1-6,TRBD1,TGTGCCAGCAGCCTTGCCGGGACAGGGCTCTCACCCCTCCACTTT,CASSLAGTGLSPLHF
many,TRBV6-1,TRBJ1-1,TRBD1,TGTGCCAGCAGCTCCGGGACAGGGGCCCTCTCTGAAGCTTTCTTT,CASSSGTGALSEAFF
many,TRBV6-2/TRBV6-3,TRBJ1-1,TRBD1,TGTGCCAGCAGAACCAACCAGGGGGCGGAGAAGGTGAACACTGAAGCTTTCTTT,CASRTNQGAEKVNTEAFF
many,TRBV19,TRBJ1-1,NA,TGTGCCAGTAGTATAGCAGGGGTCGGAACTGAAGCTTTCTTT,CASSIAGVGTEAFF
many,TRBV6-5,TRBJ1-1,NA,TGTGCCAGCAGTTACTCAGCCAGGGCCAATACTGAAGCTTTCTTT,CASSYSARANTEAFF
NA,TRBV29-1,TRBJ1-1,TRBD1,TGCAGCGTTGGACCAGGGGGGAGGAGGACTGAAGCTTTCTTT,CSVGPGGRRTEAFF
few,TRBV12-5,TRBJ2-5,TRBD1,TGTGCTAGTGGTCCGCAAGACAGGGGTGGGGAGACCCAGTACTTC,CASGPQDRGGETQYF
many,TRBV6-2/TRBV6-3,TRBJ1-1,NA,TGTGCCAGCAGTTACTCTCGCAGGGTGAACACTGAAGCTTTCTTT,CASSYSRRVNTEAFF
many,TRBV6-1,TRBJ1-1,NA,TGTGCCAGCAGTATCGGGACTTCGAACACTGAAGCTTTCTTT,CASSIGTSNTEAFF
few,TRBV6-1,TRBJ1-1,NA,TGTGCCAGCAGGGAGCCGGGGACGGCCATGAACACTGAAGCTTTCTTT,CASREPGTAMNTEAFF
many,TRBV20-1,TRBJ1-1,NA,TGCAGTGCTAGATTCATCTGGGGGACCACTGAAGCTTTCTTT,CSARFIWGTTEAFF
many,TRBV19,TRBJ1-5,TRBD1,TGTGCCAGTACCGCGGACAGGGGATATCAGCCCCAGCATTTT,CASTADRGYQPQHF
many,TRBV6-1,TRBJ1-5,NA,TGTGCCAGCAGGGCCGGGGGGGGACATCAGCCCCAGCATTTT,CASRAGGGHQPQHF